The rows below give T cell receptor beta chains drawn from one sample of a study of T cell responses to AZD1222 COVID-19 vaccine. The assay was immunoSEQ multiplex PCR, and TCRdb's table has in-frame clones only and misses some. Among roughly 140,000 clones listed, approximately 90% were seen once. The sequenced sample was peripheral blood, obtained on day 0 of AZD1222 vaccination. All receptors come from an adult in good health. Each CDR3 is given with its conserved first and last residue. The D gene is left open where the match is weak. Clone size appears in some rows only: once, few, many, or a class for an expanded clone.

J gene: TRBJ1-3
clone size: NA
D gene: NA
V gene: TRBV13
CDR3 DNA: TGTGCCAGCAGTTTGGCCCACACCTCTGGAAACACCATATATTTT
CDR3 protein: CASSLAHTSGNTIYF

J gene: TRBJ1-4
clone size: NA
D gene: NA
V gene: TRBV30
CDR3 DNA: TGTGCCTGGAATGGGGGCCTTAATGAAAAACTGTTTTTT
CDR3 protein: CAWNGGLNEKLFF

J gene: TRBJ1-2
clone size: once
D gene: NA
V gene: TRBV14
CDR3 DNA: TGTGCCAGCAGCCAAGATAGCCGATACTATGGCTACACCTTC
CDR3 protein: CASSQDSRYYGYTF

J gene: TRBJ1-5
clone size: NA
D gene: TRBD1
V gene: TRBV7-8
CDR3 DNA: TGTGCCAGCAGCTCCCGGGACAGATATCAGCCCCAGCATTTT
CDR3 protein: CASSSRDRYQPQHF

J gene: TRBJ1-1
clone size: NA
D gene: TRBD1
V gene: TRBV29-1
CDR3 DNA: TGCAGCGTTTACCCAGACAGGGGGGATGAAGCTTTCTTT
CDR3 protein: CSVYPDRGDEAFF

J gene: TRBJ1-2
clone size: NA
D gene: NA
V gene: TRBV4-2
CDR3 DNA: TGTGCCAGCAGCCAAGACCTCGCCGGGGCCTATGGCTACACCTTC
CDR3 protein: CASSQDLAGAYGYTF

J gene: TRBJ1-2
clone size: NA
D gene: NA
V gene: TRBV7-2
CDR3 DNA: TGTGCCAGCAGCTTAGGGCTGGCGGGTCCTAACTATGGCTACACCTTC
CDR3 protein: CASSLGLAGPNYGYTF

J gene: TRBJ1-1
clone size: NA
D gene: TRBD1
V gene: TRBV18
CDR3 DNA: TGTGCCAGCTCACCACGACAGGGGAACACTGAAGCTTTCTTT
CDR3 protein: CASSPRQGNTEAFF

J gene: TRBJ2-7
clone size: NA
D gene: TRBD1
V gene: TRBV3-1/TRBV3-2
CDR3 DNA: TGTGCCAGCAGCCATGATTCAGGGGTCGGACAGGGATTCCACGAGCAGTACTTC
CDR3 protein: CASSHDSGVGQGFHEQYF

J gene: TRBJ2-7
clone size: NA
D gene: NA
V gene: TRBV21-1
CDR3 DNA: TGTGCCAGCCTCCACCCGGAGGGATGGGGACTAAAAATTTCCGGGACAGCGCTTAGTTACGAGCAGTACTTC
CDR3 protein: CASLHPEGWGLKISGTALSYEQYF

J gene: TRBJ1-2
clone size: NA
D gene: NA
V gene: TRBV14
CDR3 DNA: TGTGCCAGCAGCCTCTCACCGGTCAGGAACTATGGCTACACCTTC
CDR3 protein: CASSLSPVRNYGYTF

J gene: TRBJ1-2
clone size: NA
D gene: NA
V gene: TRBV21-1
CDR3 DNA: TGTGCCAGCAGCAAAGAAAGACTTAATGGGGACAGGGCTAACTATGGCTACACCTTC
CDR3 protein: CASSKERLNGDRANYGYTF

J gene: TRBJ1-3
clone size: NA
D gene: NA
V gene: TRBV29-1
CDR3 DNA: TGCAGCGTTAAAGGGGTCGAAAAAGGTGGAAACACCATATATTTT
CDR3 protein: CSVKGVEKGGNTIYF

J gene: TRBJ2-7
clone size: NA
D gene: TRBD2
V gene: TRBV5-1
CDR3 DNA: TGCGCCAGCAGCGTGACTAGCGGGGGGTCCTACGAGCAGTACTTC
CDR3 protein: CASSVTSGGSYEQYF

J gene: TRBJ1-5
clone size: NA
D gene: NA
V gene: TRBV7-9
CDR3 DNA: TGTGCCAGCAGCTTAGATAGGGGAGGGAATCAGCCCCAGCATTTT
CDR3 protein: CASSLDRGGNQPQHF

J gene: TRBJ2-7
clone size: NA
D gene: NA
V gene: TRBV6-5
CDR3 DNA: TGTGCCAGCACCTCTCTGGCAGCGACCGAGCAGTACTTC
CDR3 protein: CASTSLAATEQYF

J gene: TRBJ1-3
clone size: NA
D gene: NA
V gene: TRBV5-1
CDR3 DNA: TGCGCCAGCAGCTTGGGGGCCTCTGGAAACACCATATATTTT
CDR3 protein: CASSLGASGNTIYF

J gene: TRBJ2-2
clone size: NA
D gene: TRBD2
V gene: TRBV7-6
CDR3 DNA: TGTGCCAGCAGCTTGGAGATACCCGGGACTAGCTCGTTTACCGGGGAGCTGTTTTTT
CDR3 protein: CASSLEIPGTSSFTGELFF

J gene: TRBJ2-1
clone size: NA
D gene: NA
V gene: TRBV20-1
CDR3 DNA: TGCAGTGCTAGCAGGGCGGATGAGCAGTTCTTC
CDR3 protein: CSASRADEQFF

J gene: TRBJ1-4
clone size: NA
D gene: NA
V gene: TRBV16
CDR3 DNA: TGTGCCAGCAGCCAGTTCAGAGGGCGTCGCATTGATGAAAAACTGTTTTTT
CDR3 protein: CASSQFRGRRIDEKLFF

J gene: TRBJ2-7
clone size: once
D gene: TRBD2
V gene: TRBV7-2
CDR3 DNA: TGTGCCAGCAGCTTACGGACTAGCGAGTGGGAGCAGTACTTC
CDR3 protein: CASSLRTSEWEQYF

J gene: TRBJ2-7
clone size: NA
D gene: NA
V gene: TRBV3-1/TRBV3-2
CDR3 DNA: TGTGCCAGCAGCCAGGTTAATGGCGAGCAGTACTTC
CDR3 protein: CASSQVNGEQYF

J gene: TRBJ2-1
clone size: once
D gene: NA
V gene: TRBV4-1
CDR3 DNA: TGCGCCAGCAGCCAAGGGAGGGCCAGCTCCTACAATGAGCAGTTCTTC
CDR3 protein: CASSQGRASSYNEQFF

J gene: TRBJ1-2
clone size: NA
D gene: NA
V gene: TRBV12-3/TRBV12-4
CDR3 DNA: TGTGCCAGCAGTGTACTGGGTCTGGGCTACACCTTC
CDR3 protein: CASSVLGLGYTF

J gene: TRBJ1-4
clone size: NA
D gene: NA
V gene: TRBV5-1
CDR3 DNA: TGCGCCAGCAGCTTGCGCGGGGTTGCAACTAATGAAAAACTGTTTTTT
CDR3 protein: CASSLRGVATNEKLFF

J gene: TRBJ1-2
clone size: NA
D gene: NA
V gene: TRBV7-9
CDR3 DNA: TGTGCCAGCAGCTTAGCGGGACACCCGTACTCCTATGGCTACACCTTC
CDR3 protein: CASSLAGHPYSYGYTF

J gene: TRBJ2-1
clone size: NA
D gene: NA
V gene: TRBV7-9
CDR3 DNA: TGTGCCAGCAGCTTAAACTCGGGACGGAACAATGAGCAGTTCTTC
CDR3 protein: CASSLNSGRNNEQFF

J gene: TRBJ2-1
clone size: NA
D gene: TRBD1
V gene: TRBV7-9
CDR3 DNA: TGTGCCAGCAGTAATAGTCAGGGGGCCCCTTACAATGAGCAGTTCTTC
CDR3 protein: CASSNSQGAPYNEQFF

J gene: TRBJ2-7
clone size: NA
D gene: NA
V gene: TRBV18
CDR3 DNA: TGTGCCAGCTCATCGCCCCCAAGCTCCTACGAGCAGTACTTC
CDR3 protein: CASSSPPSSYEQYF

J gene: TRBJ1-1
clone size: NA
D gene: NA
V gene: TRBV7-9
CDR3 DNA: TGTGCCAGCAGCTTGACGGCTATGAACACTGAAGCTTTCTTT
CDR3 protein: CASSLTAMNTEAFF

J gene: TRBJ1-2
clone size: NA
D gene: NA
V gene: TRBV7-2
CDR3 DNA: TGTGCCAGCAGCTTACTCGGGGGGTCGGACTATGGCTACACCTTC
CDR3 protein: CASSLLGGSDYGYTF

J gene: TRBJ2-7
clone size: NA
D gene: NA
V gene: TRBV6-5
CDR3 DNA: TGTGCCAGCAGTTACTCTTCGGACGGTACCTACGAGCAGTACTTC
CDR3 protein: CASSYSSDGTYEQYF

J gene: TRBJ1-6
clone size: NA
D gene: NA
V gene: TRBV5-6
CDR3 DNA: TGTGCCAGCAGTCACGCGGTGGGGGCCCCGAACCCCCACTTT
CDR3 protein: CASSHAVGAPNPHF

J gene: TRBJ1-5
clone size: NA
D gene: NA
V gene: TRBV7-8
CDR3 DNA: TGTGCCAGCAGCGGGAGGATCGATCAGCCCCAGCATTTT
CDR3 protein: CASSGRIDQPQHF

J gene: TRBJ1-1
clone size: NA
D gene: NA
V gene: TRBV6-2/TRBV6-3
CDR3 DNA: TGTGCCAGCAGCCCTCCCGGACAGCCTAACACTGAAGCTTTCTTT
CDR3 protein: CASSPPGQPNTEAFF

J gene: TRBJ2-7
clone size: NA
D gene: NA
V gene: TRBV7-9
CDR3 DNA: TGTGCCAGCAGCTTAGGGGGGGTCTACGAGCAGTACTTC
CDR3 protein: CASSLGGVYEQYF

J gene: TRBJ2-7
clone size: once
D gene: TRBD2
V gene: TRBV10-1
CDR3 DNA: TGCGCCAGCAGCGAACCAGGACAGCCGGGACTAGCGGGAGGCACCCCTGTGAACGAGCAGTACTTC
CDR3 protein: CASSEPGQPGLAGGTPVNEQYF

J gene: TRBJ1-5
clone size: NA
D gene: NA
V gene: TRBV6-5
CDR3 DNA: TGTGCCAGCAGAAGTGGATTTAGCAATCAGCCCCAGCATTTT
CDR3 protein: CASRSGFSNQPQHF

J gene: TRBJ2-3
clone size: NA
D gene: NA
V gene: TRBV6-5
CDR3 DNA: TGTGCCAGCAATCGAAATTTGAGGGTCACAGATACGCAGTATTTT
CDR3 protein: CASNRNLRVTDTQYF

J gene: TRBJ1-1
clone size: NA
D gene: NA
V gene: TRBV4-2
CDR3 DNA: TGTGCCAGCAGCCAAGATCCAGGGGATACTGAAGCTTTCTTT
CDR3 protein: CASSQDPGDTEAFF

J gene: TRBJ1-6
clone size: NA
D gene: NA
V gene: TRBV25-1
CDR3 DNA: TGTGCCAGCAGTCGTACCTCCTATAATTCACCCCTCCACTTT
CDR3 protein: CASSRTSYNSPLHF

J gene: TRBJ1-3
clone size: NA
D gene: NA
V gene: TRBV7-9
CDR3 DNA: TGTGCCAGCAGCTTAGCAGGGGCAGTTGGAAACACCATATATTTT
CDR3 protein: CASSLAGAVGNTIYF

J gene: TRBJ1-1
clone size: NA
D gene: NA
V gene: TRBV18
CDR3 DNA: TGTGCCAGCTCACCACCTACGGGGAGGGGCACTGAAGCTTTCTTT
CDR3 protein: CASSPPTGRGTEAFF

J gene: TRBJ1-5
clone size: NA
D gene: NA
V gene: TRBV18
CDR3 DNA: TGTGCCAGCTCACCATACGGCAGGTCGGGTTATGGTCTGACCCAGCATTTT
CDR3 protein: CASSPYGRSGYGLTQHF

J gene: TRBJ2-1
clone size: NA
D gene: TRBD1
V gene: TRBV7-2
CDR3 DNA: TGTGCCAGCAGCTTTATGACAGGGGGCTCGGGTGAGCAGTTCTTC
CDR3 protein: CASSFMTGGSGEQFF

J gene: TRBJ1-1
clone size: NA
D gene: NA
V gene: TRBV29-1
CDR3 DNA: TGCAGCGTAAGACGGGCGGACACTGAAGCTTTCTTT
CDR3 protein: CSVRRADTEAFF

J gene: TRBJ1-4
clone size: NA
D gene: NA
V gene: TRBV12-3/TRBV12-4
CDR3 DNA: TGTGCCAGCAGGAGGACAGAAAATGAAAAACTGTTTTTT
CDR3 protein: CASRRTENEKLFF

J gene: TRBJ2-7
clone size: many
D gene: TRBD1
V gene: TRBV6-5
CDR3 DNA: TGTGCCAGCAGTTCCTCCGGGACAGGGGGTTATTACGAGCAGTACTTC
CDR3 protein: CASSSSGTGGYYEQYF

J gene: TRBJ1-2
clone size: once
D gene: NA
V gene: TRBV20-1
CDR3 DNA: TGCAGTGCTAGAGGCTTCTATGGCTACACCTTC
CDR3 protein: CSARGFYGYTF

J gene: TRBJ1-1
clone size: NA
D gene: NA
V gene: TRBV3-1/TRBV3-2
CDR3 DNA: TGTGCCAGCAGCCAAGCTAGCGGTAGTTGGAACACTGAAGCTTTCTTT
CDR3 protein: CASSQASGSWNTEAFF

J gene: TRBJ2-1
clone size: NA
D gene: TRBD2
V gene: TRBV24-1
CDR3 DNA: TGTGCCACCAGTGATTGGGGCGGGAGTGAGATGTATGAGCAGTTCTTC
CDR3 protein: CATSDWGGSEMYEQFF

J gene: TRBJ1-1
clone size: NA
D gene: NA
V gene: TRBV7-2
CDR3 DNA: TGTGCCAGCAGCCCAGTGCAGGCTAGCACTGAAGCTTTCTTT
CDR3 protein: CASSPVQASTEAFF

J gene: TRBJ1-5
clone size: few
D gene: NA
V gene: TRBV21-1
CDR3 DNA: TGTGCCAGCAGCCGTACTCTAAACAAGCATAGCAATCAGCCCCAGCATTTT
CDR3 protein: CASSRTLNKHSNQPQHF

J gene: TRBJ2-1
clone size: NA
D gene: NA
V gene: TRBV4-3
CDR3 DNA: TGCGCCAGCAGCCAAGAGGCCACCTTCAATGAGCAGTTCTTC
CDR3 protein: CASSQEATFNEQFF

J gene: TRBJ2-5
clone size: NA
D gene: NA
V gene: TRBV4-2
CDR3 DNA: TGTGCCAGCAGCCAAGACCCAGAGGGTGCCGCGGAGACCCAGTACTTC
CDR3 protein: CASSQDPEGAAETQYF

J gene: TRBJ1-1
clone size: NA
D gene: NA
V gene: TRBV14
CDR3 DNA: TGTGCCAGCAGCCAAGATCTCGGGAGGGGTCAAGGCGCTGAAGCTTTCTTT
CDR3 protein: CASSQDLGRGQGAEAFF

J gene: TRBJ2-3
clone size: NA
D gene: TRBD2
V gene: TRBV24-1
CDR3 DNA: TGTGCCACCAGTGACGGGACTAGCGAGGAGACAGATACGCAGTATTTT
CDR3 protein: CATSDGTSEETDTQYF